Listed below are T cell receptor beta chains from one sample, sequenced in a study of T cells after yellow fever vaccination. Via MiXCR, TCRdb re-called the 5' RACE reads, giving one row per CDR3 protein. This sample yields a few hundred thousand distinct CDR3 sequences, of which about 4% are seen a single time; 20% to 25% belongs to the top ten. Here the sequenced sample was PBMCs, taken 5 days after the yellow fever booster vaccination. The receptor source for this set is a man aged 18 to 35 who received the YFV17D yellow fever vaccine. Each CDR3 is given with its conserved first and last residue. D genes are given only for firm matches. Some rows mark clone size as missing; the rest say once, few, many or name a class of expanded clone.

d_gene: TRBD1
abundance: -
j_gene: TRBJ2-7
v_gene: TRBV12-3/TRBV12-4
CDR3aa: CASRPGTGPYEQYF
CDR3nt: TGTGCCAGCAGGCCCGGGACAGGGCCTTACGAGCAGTACTTC

d_gene: -
abundance: few
j_gene: TRBJ2-3
v_gene: TRBV20-1
CDR3aa: CSARDSSTDTQYF
CDR3nt: TGCAGTGCTAGGGACTCCAGCACAGATACGCAGTATTTT

d_gene: TRBD2
abundance: few
j_gene: TRBJ2-5
v_gene: TRBV6-5
CDR3aa: CASSWGAGAIQETQYF
CDR3nt: TGTGCCAGCAGTTGGGGAGCGGGGGCCATACAAGAGACCCAGTACTTC

d_gene: -
abundance: few
j_gene: TRBJ2-5
v_gene: TRBV6-5
CDR3aa: CASNPARVQETQYF
CDR3nt: TGTGCCAGCAATCCAGCGAGGGTCCAAGAGACCCAGTACTTC

d_gene: -
abundance: -
j_gene: TRBJ2-2
v_gene: TRBV5-6
CDR3aa: CASTPGEDANTGELFF
CDR3nt: TGTGCCAGCACCCCCGGGGAGGATGCGAACACCGGGGAGCTGTTTTTT

d_gene: -
abundance: few
j_gene: TRBJ2-7
v_gene: TRBV6-5
CDR3aa: CASSHGSYEQYF
CDR3nt: TGTGCCAGCTCTCACGGCTCCTACGAGCAGTACTTC

d_gene: -
abundance: few
j_gene: TRBJ1-6
v_gene: TRBV7-9
CDR3aa: CAGGWTDTNSPLHF
CDR3nt: TGTGCCGGCGGGTGGACAGATACTAATTCACCCCTCCACTTT

d_gene: TRBD1
abundance: -
j_gene: TRBJ1-3
v_gene: TRBV6-5
CDR3aa: CASRQTGATGNTIYF
CDR3nt: TGTGCCAGCAGACAAACAGGGGCTACTGGAAACACCATATATTTT

d_gene: -
abundance: many
j_gene: TRBJ1-1
v_gene: TRBV5-1
CDR3aa: CASSSGGYPEAFF
CDR3nt: TGCGCCAGCAGTTCTGGGGGGTACCCTGAAGCTTTCTTT

d_gene: -
abundance: few
j_gene: TRBJ1-2
v_gene: TRBV7-2
CDR3aa: CASSPASQGEGGYTF
CDR3nt: TGTGCCAGCAGCCCCGCGTCCCAGGGTGAAGGGGGCTACACCTTC

d_gene: TRBD1
abundance: few
j_gene: TRBJ1-4
v_gene: TRBV12-3/TRBV12-4
CDR3aa: CASSRDRDQKLFF
CDR3nt: TGTGCCAGCAGCCGGGACAGGGATCAAAAACTGTTTTTT

d_gene: TRBD1
abundance: many
j_gene: TRBJ1-5
v_gene: TRBV10-3
CDR3aa: CAISARGQSNQPQHF
CDR3nt: TGTGCCATCAGTGCGCGGGGACAGAGCAATCAGCCCCAGCATTTT

d_gene: -
abundance: many
j_gene: TRBJ1-1
v_gene: TRBV12-3/TRBV12-4
CDR3aa: CASSLARRIQAFF
CDR3nt: TGTGCCAGCAGTTTAGCGCGGAGGATCCAGGCTTTCTTT

d_gene: -
abundance: -
j_gene: TRBJ1-3
v_gene: TRBV5-1
CDR3aa: CASSPEVPGNTIYF
CDR3nt: TGCGCCAGCAGCCCGGAGGTACCTGGAAACACCATATATTTT

d_gene: -
abundance: few
j_gene: TRBJ1-2
v_gene: TRBV10-3
CDR3aa: CAIRIHRDEGYTF
CDR3nt: TGTGCCATCAGGATACACCGGGACGAGGGCTACACCTTC

d_gene: -
abundance: -
j_gene: TRBJ2-2
v_gene: TRBV20-1
CDR3aa: CSAPFYTGELFF
CDR3nt: TGCAGTGCCCCCTTTTACACCGGGGAGCTGTTTTTT

d_gene: -
abundance: few
j_gene: TRBJ1-4
v_gene: TRBV6-5
CDR3aa: CASSSGQPFNEKLFF
CDR3nt: TGTGCCAGCAGTTCTGGACAGCCCTTTAATGAAAAACTGTTTTTT

d_gene: -
abundance: few
j_gene: TRBJ2-2
v_gene: TRBV12-3/TRBV12-4
CDR3aa: CASSDWRGNTGELFF
CDR3nt: TGTGCCAGCAGTGATTGGCGGGGGAACACCGGGGAGCTGTTTTTT

d_gene: TRBD1
abundance: few
j_gene: TRBJ1-5
v_gene: TRBV20-1
CDR3aa: CSPRGQGPTNNQPQHF
CDR3nt: TGCAGTCCTAGAGGACAGGGGCCAACCAACAATCAGCCCCAGCATTTT

d_gene: TRBD1
abundance: -
j_gene: TRBJ1-2
v_gene: TRBV7-2
CDR3aa: CASSLQGAYGYTF
CDR3nt: TGTGCCAGCAGCCTGCAGGGGGCCTACGGCTACACCTTC

d_gene: TRBD1
abundance: few
j_gene: TRBJ2-1
v_gene: TRBV19
CDR3aa: CASSIGLGQSSYNEQFF
CDR3nt: TGTGCCAGTAGTATAGGCCTGGGACAGAGCTCCTACAATGAGCAGTTCTTC

d_gene: -
abundance: many
j_gene: TRBJ2-6
v_gene: TRBV2
CDR3aa: CASRRDGDSGANVLTF
CDR3nt: TGTGCCAGCAGACGGGACGGGGACTCTGGGGCCAACGTCCTGACTTTC

d_gene: -
abundance: few
j_gene: TRBJ2-2
v_gene: TRBV9
CDR3aa: CASSVGTNTGELFF
CDR3nt: TGTGCCAGCAGCGTAGGCACGAACACCGGGGAGCTGTTTTTT

d_gene: -
abundance: few
j_gene: TRBJ1-5
v_gene: TRBV7-8
CDR3aa: CASSFSGIRQPQHF
CDR3nt: TGTGCCAGCAGCTTCTCGGGGATTCGGCAGCCCCAGCATTTT

d_gene: -
abundance: many
j_gene: TRBJ2-6
v_gene: TRBV7-8
CDR3aa: CASSLAGLDFSGANVLTF
CDR3nt: TGTGCCAGCAGCTTAGCAGGGTTGGACTTCTCTGGGGCCAACGTCCTGACTTTC

d_gene: TRBD2
abundance: many
j_gene: TRBJ2-5
v_gene: TRBV6-5
CDR3aa: CASTSGVRGETQYF
CDR3nt: TGTGCCAGCACAAGCGGGGTTCGAGGAGAGACCCAGTACTTC

d_gene: TRBD2
abundance: few
j_gene: TRBJ2-7
v_gene: TRBV4-3
CDR3aa: CASSQLTGTTSYEQYF
CDR3nt: TGCGCCAGCAGCCAACTAACCGGGACTACCTCCTACGAGCAGTACTTC

d_gene: -
abundance: many
j_gene: TRBJ1-2
v_gene: TRBV29-1
CDR3aa: CSVTAPANYGYTF
CDR3nt: TGCAGCGTCACAGCACCAGCTAACTATGGCTACACCTTC

d_gene: TRBD2
abundance: -
j_gene: TRBJ2-5
v_gene: TRBV3-1
CDR3aa: CASSQAGGPETQYF
CDR3nt: TGTGCCAGCAGCCAAGCGGGGGGGCCTGAGACCCAGTACTTC

d_gene: -
abundance: many
j_gene: TRBJ1-1
v_gene: TRBV20-1
CDR3aa: CSARDTGLGGEAFF
CDR3nt: TGCAGTGCTAGAGATACAGGCCTGGGGGGGGAAGCTTTCTTT

d_gene: -
abundance: many
j_gene: TRBJ2-2
v_gene: TRBV7-9
CDR3aa: CASSLEEYVPESTGELFF
CDR3nt: TGTGCCAGCAGCTTAGAAGAGTACGTCCCAGAGAGCACCGGGGAGCTGTTTTTT

d_gene: TRBD2
abundance: few
j_gene: TRBJ2-1
v_gene: TRBV3-1
CDR3aa: CASSQGGTTRYNEQFF
CDR3nt: TGTGCCAGCAGCCAAGGCGGGACTACGAGATACAATGAGCAGTTCTTC

d_gene: TRBD1
abundance: few
j_gene: TRBJ1-5
v_gene: TRBV12-3/TRBV12-4
CDR3aa: CASSSSRDSRNQPQHF
CDR3nt: TGTGCCAGCAGTTCCTCCCGGGACAGCCGTAATCAGCCCCAGCATTTT

d_gene: -
abundance: -
j_gene: TRBJ1-2
v_gene: TRBV12-3/TRBV12-4
CDR3aa: CASSRRRGGYGYTF
CDR3nt: TGTGCCAGCAGCCGGCGGCGGGGAGGATATGGCTACACCTTC

d_gene: -
abundance: few
j_gene: TRBJ2-2
v_gene: TRBV9
CDR3aa: CASSHYTGELFF
CDR3nt: TGTGCCAGCAGCCACTACACCGGGGAGCTGTTTTTT

d_gene: -
abundance: -
j_gene: TRBJ2-7
v_gene: TRBV12-3/TRBV12-4
CDR3aa: CASSFAGRTYEQYF
CDR3nt: TGTGCCAGCAGTTTCGCAGGGAGAACCTACGAGCAGTACTTC

d_gene: -
abundance: few
j_gene: TRBJ1-5
v_gene: TRBV5-5
CDR3aa: CASSETGIYSQPQHF
CDR3nt: TGTGCCAGCAGCGAAACAGGGATATACAGTCAGCCCCAGCATTTT

d_gene: TRBD1
abundance: -
j_gene: TRBJ2-5
v_gene: TRBV5-4
CDR3aa: CASGTGGYQETQYF
CDR3nt: TGTGCCAGCGGGACAGGGGGGTACCAAGAGACCCAGTACTTC

d_gene: TRBD1
abundance: few
j_gene: TRBJ1-6
v_gene: TRBV5-1
CDR3aa: CASSQGARRSPLHF
CDR3nt: TGCGCCAGCAGCCAGGGGGCGCGACGTTCACCCCTCCACTTT

d_gene: -
abundance: many
j_gene: TRBJ2-7
v_gene: TRBV7-2
CDR3aa: CASSFRVINEQYF
CDR3nt: TGTGCCAGCAGCTTTCGGGTAATCAACGAGCAGTACTTC

d_gene: -
abundance: -
j_gene: TRBJ2-7
v_gene: TRBV25-1
CDR3aa: CASSEAGLWEQYF
CDR3nt: TGTGCCAGCAGTGAGGCCGGGTTATGGGAGCAGTACTTC

d_gene: -
abundance: few
j_gene: TRBJ2-1
v_gene: TRBV12-5
CDR3aa: CASGLRSAYNEQFF
CDR3nt: TGTGCTAGTGGTTTGCGCTCAGCATACAATGAGCAGTTCTTC

d_gene: -
abundance: -
j_gene: TRBJ2-7
v_gene: TRBV4-3
CDR3aa: CASSQDLRVALYEQYF
CDR3nt: TGCGCCAGCAGCCAAGACTTGCGGGTTGCCCTCTACGAGCAGTACTTC

d_gene: -
abundance: many
j_gene: TRBJ1-5
v_gene: TRBV12-3/TRBV12-4
CDR3aa: CASSLALRTYSNQPQHF
CDR3nt: TGTGCCAGCAGTTTAGCGCTAAGGACATATAGCAATCAGCCCCAGCATTTT

d_gene: -
abundance: -
j_gene: TRBJ1-6
v_gene: TRBV6-5
CDR3aa: CASSYTFGSPLHF
CDR3nt: -